Reported below is one TCR beta chain. Trimming removed 5 bases from V and 6 bases from J, with 19 bases in between. Germline V gene lookup returns CDR1 MNHEY and CDR2 SVGAGI. The CDR3 consists of 16 residues. An input of 0.5 to 1 ug of RNA was subjected to reverse transcription using random hexamers. The method of amplification for TCR beta CDR3 was immunoSEQ multiplex PCR, covering 54 Vbeta and 13 Jbeta. TCRdb processed the immunoSEQ multiplex PCR reads anew with MiXCR; each CDR3 protein has one entry. The table records 20,000 to 25,000 distinct CDR3 sequences, around 92% of them present only once. This sample was included in a study of CD8 T cells in Susac syndrome. The sequenced target, TCR beta, came from blood CD8+ and CD4+ T cells. Healthy donors served as the controls. They were matched for age and sex. The CD8+ and CD4+ T cells were negatively isolated, with the TEMRA cells enriched by FACS.

The sample comprised CD8+ T cells from PBMCs. J is TRBJ2-2 and V is TRBV6-5, with D maybe TRBD1 (5 bases). The source of this sequence is a human donor in good health. CDR3 nucleotide sequence: TGTGCCAGCAGTCACCAAGGGGCGGCCTCCCCCGGGGAGCTGTTTTTT. This translates into CASSHQGAASPGELFF.